This T cell receptor beta chain originates from a study of blood T cell repertoires in COVID-19. V was clipped by 3 bases and J by 1 base, with 7 bases between them. CDR3 length: 14 amino acids. The germline V gene has CDR1 SGHNT and CDR2 YYREEE (reference sequence). Some clones are missing from TCRdb's copy, which holds only in-frame ones; the method was immunoSEQ multiplex PCR. The table has approximately 340,000 clones, about 91% seen once. This sequence was found in a man aged 25-40 years with COVID-19, enrolled during active disease. V is TRBV5-4 and J is TRBJ2-2, with D perhaps matching TRBD1 (6 bases). Sequencing was carried out using peripheral blood. The CDR3 loop reads CASSSTGNTGELFF. The CDR3 region has the DNA TGTGCCAGCAGCTCGACAGGGAACACCGGGGAGCTGTTTTTT.